One and the same sample provided the 25 T cell receptor beta chains below, sequenced in a study of blood T cell repertoires in COVID-19 (TCRdb year 2020). Library method: the immunoSEQ multiplex PCR assay. The table was pulled from immuneACCESS by TCRdb, which kept in-frame rearrangements only. Such tables lose some clones; where checked, under half of the loss comes from unresolved V genes, and the rest has no known cause. The sample contains approximately 52,000 clones, nearly 90% of them found a single time. Of the sample, about 5.3% is held by the ten largest clones. Specimen: peripheral blood. The origin of the receptors is a man in his sixties with active COVID-19.

The chain links TRBV9 to TRBJ2-1, with 8 bases identical to TRBD2. From germline, CDR1 is SGDLS and CDR2 YYNGEE. V lost 4 bases to trimming and J lost 6 bases; unmatched junction nucleotides: 6. The CDR3 loop spans 14 amino acids. CDR3 region: CASSTQLAANEQFF. As DNA, the CDR3 is TGTGCCAGCAGCACCCAACTAGCGGCCAATGAGCAGTTCTTC.

V gene TRBV28 combines with J gene TRBJ2-7; weak D call: TRBD2 (5 bases). CDR1 is MDHEN and CDR2 is SYDVKM in the germline V gene. V lost 5 bases, J lost 9 bases, and 11 bases lay in between. The CDR3 length is 11 residues. The CDR3 nucleotides are TGTGCCAGCAGTGTCCTGGGAGCGCAGTACTTC. It encodes CASSVLGAQYF.

The V call is TRBV9, the J call TRBJ2-1; a possible D gene is TRBD2 (6 bases). In germline, CDR1 is SGDLS, CDR2 YYNGEE. Trimming took 0 bases from V and 0 from J, leaving 10 bases between them. CDR3 length: 16 amino acids. CDR3 amino acids: CASSVVGGNSYNEQFF. CDR3 nucleotides: TGTGCCAGCAGCGTAGTCGGCGGGAACTCCTACAATGAGCAGTTCTTC. Based on the CDR3 plus reference TRBV9 and TRBJ2-1, the full variable domain is DSGVTQTPKHLITATGQRVTLRCSPRSGDLSVYWYQQSLDQGLQFLIQYYNGEERAKGNILERFSAQQFPDLHSELNLSSLELGDSALYFCASSVVGGNSYNEQFFGPGTRLTVL.

This chain uses TRBV24-1 with TRBJ1-1; tentative D call: TRBD1 (5 bases). Germline loops: CDR1 KGHDR, CDR2 SFDVKD. V was clipped by 3 bases and J by 12 bases, with 19 bases between them. The CDR3 loop spans 14 amino acids. CDR3 sequence reads: CATSDGAGRGRTFF. In DNA, the CDR3 is TGTGCCACCAGTGATGGCGCAGGTCGGGGGAGGACTTTCTTT.

The chain recombines TRBV14 with TRBJ2-2; no reliable D call. From germline, CDR1 is SGHDN and CDR2 FVKESK. The CDR3 contains 14 residues. Trimming cost V 4 bases and J 1 base, with 7 bases left between them. The CDR3 nucleotides are TGTGCCAGCAGCCGCCAACTGAACACCGGGGAGCTGTTTTTT. Protein sequence: CASSRQLNTGELFF.

CDR3 bases: TGTGCCAGCAGCGTAGTTGGGCAGCGGGGCTCCTACAATGAGCAGTTCTTC. The encoded protein is CASSVVGQRGSYNEQFF. V is TRBV9 and J is TRBJ2-1, with TRBD2 identical over 7 bases. The length of the CDR3 is 17 residues. The ends lost 0 bases at V and 0 bases at J; junction bases unmatched: 6. The germline gives CDR1 SGDLS, CDR2 YYNGEE.

The J gene is TRBJ2-1, the V gene TRBV3-1 (or the pseudogene TRBV3-2), with D hard to call. The V gene lost 0 bases and the J gene lost 2 bases, with 11 bases spanning the gap. Per germline, CDR1 LGHDT and CDR2 YNNKEL (reference sequence). This CDR3 has 16 amino acids. In DNA form, the CDR3 reads TGTGCCAGCAGCCAAGATCGACTCCCACCCTACAATGAGCAGTTCTTC. This translates into CASSQDRLPPYNEQFF.

This rearrangement joins TRBV27 to TRBJ2-1, with 7 bases that match TRBD2. J was trimmed by 6 bases and V by 6 bases; bases with no gene match: 8. The CDR3 is 14 amino acids. Germline loops: CDR1 MNHEY, CDR2 SMNVEV (reference sequence). This chain's CDR3 is CASSLGLAVNEQFF. The CDR3 nucleotides are TGTGCCAGCAGCCTGGGGCTAGCGGTCAATGAGCAGTTCTTC.

The V call is TRBV28, the J call TRBJ1-5; 11 nucleotides line up with TRBD1. Germline-derived CDR1 and CDR2 are MDHEN and SYDVKM. This CDR3 has 19 amino acids. J was trimmed by 8 bases and V by 6 bases; bases with no gene match: 21. For the CDR3, the DNA is TGTGCCAGCAGCCGGACTCCCCCCGGAGGACAGGGGGCAAGGAAGCCCCAGCATTTT. As protein: CASSRTPPGGQGARKPQHF.

The chain uses TRBV2 and TRBJ1-4; a possible D gene is TRBD1 (6 bases). Per the germline V gene, CDR1 is SNHLY and CDR2 is FYNNEI. V was cut by 6 bases and J by 6 bases, with 17 bases left in between. The length of the CDR3 is 15 residues. The DNA of the CDR3 is TGTGCCAGCAGCTACGGGGGGGGCGCTGATGAAAAACTGTTTTTT. Translation gives CASSYGGGADEKLFF. Based on the CDR3 plus reference TRBV2 and TRBJ1-4, the full variable domain is EPEVTQTPSHQVTQMGQEVILRCVPISNHLYFYWYRQILGQKVEFLVSFYNNEISEKSEIFDDQFSVERPDGSNFTLKIRSTKLEDSAMYFCASSYGGGADEKLFFGSGTQLSVL.

The rearrangement links TRBV19 to TRBJ2-3; D is ambiguous. Trimming shortened V by 1 base and J by 0 bases, and 5 bases separated the two germline ends. The CDR3 consists of 14 residues. Germline CDR1 LNHDA, CDR2 SQIVND (reference sequence). The CDR3 region has the DNA TGTGCCAGTAGTATAGGCCAGAGCACAGATACGCAGTATTTT. The encoded protein is CASSIGQSTDTQYF.

The rearrangement joins TRBV30 to TRBJ1-6; TRBD1 is a possible D gene (5 bases). The CDR3 loop spans 16 amino acids. The germline V gene encodes CDR1 GTSNPN and CDR2 SVGIG (reference sequence). V was trimmed by 0 bases and J by 6 bases, leaving 15 bases between them. For the CDR3, the DNA is TGTGCCTGGAGTGTAAAGGTGGCAGGGTTTAATTCACCCCTCCACTTT. It codes for CAWSVKVAGFNSPLHF.

The V gene is TRBV7-2, the J gene TRBJ2-1; D gene uncertain. V lost 2 bases to trimming and J lost 5 bases, with 10 bases between them. Germline lookup yields CDR1 SGHTA and CDR2 FQGNSA. The CDR3 has 14 residues. CDR3 nucleotide sequence: TGTGCCAGCAGCTTAAGCCGGCTAGACAATGAGCAGTTCTTC. This codes for CASSLSRLDNEQFF.

The chain links TRBV3-1 (or the pseudogene TRBV3-2) to TRBJ1-4; TRBD1 matches 12 bases. Germline CDR1 is LGHDT and CDR2 is YNNKEL (reference sequence). V was pared by 4 bases and J by 13 bases, with 7 bases of the junction left unmatched. There are 14 residues in the CDR3. CDR3: CASSPGQGARGLFF. The CDR3 DNA reads as TGTGCCAGCAGCCCGGGACAGGGGGCGAGGGGACTGTTTTTT.

The V call is TRBV5-1, the J call TRBJ2-2; TRBD2 matches at 11 bases. In germline, CDR1 is SGHRS, CDR2 YFSETQ. The CDR3 contains 16 residues. V trimming: 6 bases; J trimming: 0 bases; junction bases outside the gene matches: 4. CDR3 bases: TGCGCCAGCAACCAGGGACTAGCGGCGAACACCGGGGAGCTGTTTTTT. Encoded protein: CASNQGLAANTGELFF.

The V call is TRBV6-1, the J call TRBJ2-1, with D maybe TRBD1 (5 bases). CDR1 and CDR2 from the germline V gene are MNHNS and SASEGT. Trimming cost V 1 base and J 5 bases, with 15 bases left between them. The CDR3 length is 16 residues. For the CDR3, the DNA is TGTGCCAGCAGTGAAGAGATTAGGGGAATGGACAATGAGCAGTTCTTC. Translation: CASSEEIRGMDNEQFF.

This CDR3 reads CASSFIGRGSTNEKLFF. The CDR3 DNA is TGTGCCAGCAGTTTTATTGGAAGGGGTAGCACTAATGAAAAACTGTTTTTT. The J gene is TRBJ1-4, the V gene TRBV28; D may be TRBD1 (5 bases). The CDR3 consists of 17 residues. The V gene's germline CDR1 is MDHEN and CDR2 SYDVKM. V was pared by 3 bases and J by 2 bases, with 16 bases between.

The chain couples TRBV7-2 to TRBJ1-2; D gene uncertain. Trimming cost V 5 bases and J 8 bases, with 15 bases left between them. Germline CDR1 and CDR2: SGHTA and FQGNSA. The CDR3 loop spans 13 amino acids. The CDR3 spells CASSPGGSRGYTF. The DNA for the CDR3 is TGTGCCAGCAGCCCCGGCGGAAGTAGAGGCTACACCTTC.

This chain joins TRBV27 and TRBJ2-4; no clear D. The germline V gene has CDR1 MNHEY and CDR2 SMNVEV (reference sequence). The CDR3 loop spans 13 amino acids. V gave up 8 bases and J gave up 8 bases, with 16 bases separating them. CDR3 amino acids: CASRPSGEDIQYF. For the CDR3, the DNA is TGTGCCAGCCGTCCCTCTGGAGAGGACATTCAGTACTTC.

The J gene is TRBJ2-7, the V gene TRBV28, with TRBD2 matching 9 bases. Unmatched junction bases numbered 12, after V lost 5 bases and J lost 7 bases. Per the germline V gene, CDR1 is MDHEN and CDR2 is SYDVKM. The CDR3 runs 15 residues. CDR3 sequence (DNA): TGTGCCAGCAGTGCGACGGCTAGCGGGATCTATGAGCAGTACTTC. Its protein product is CASSATASGIYEQYF. Full variable domain (rest looked up from reference TRBV28 and TRBJ2-7): DVKVTQSSRYLVKRTGEKVFLECVQDMDHENMFWYRQDPGLGLRLIYFSYDVKMKEKGDIPEGYSVSREKKERFSLILESASTNQTSMYLCASSATASGIYEQYFGPGTRLTVT.

This chain connects TRBV27 to TRBJ1-1; 7 nucleotides align to TRBD1. CDR1 is MNHEY and CDR2 is SMNVEV in the germline V gene (reference sequence). The V gene end was trimmed by 4 bases and the J gene end by 1 base; junction bases not matched to a gene: 6. This CDR3 comprises 15 residues. The CDR3 is CASSSRTGGNTEAFF. The CDR3 DNA is TGTGCCAGCAGTTCCAGGACAGGCGGGAACACTGAAGCTTTCTTT.

This rearrangement joins TRBV15 to TRBJ1-1; the D is unclear. Germline CDR1 LNHNV, CDR2 YYDKDF (reference sequence). Trimming removed 1 base from V and 9 bases from J, with 9 bases in between. The CDR3 extends over 12 amino acids. CDR3 nucleotide sequence: TGTGCCACCAGCAGAGCAGAAACGCAAGCTTTCTTT. It yields the protein CATSRAETQAFF.

The chain recombines TRBV12-3 or TRBV12-4 with TRBJ1-1, with 9 bases that match TRBD1. The CDR3 has 13 residues. The junction had 3 bases not matched to a gene; V was cut back by 1 base and J by 9 bases. The CDR3 DNA follows: TGTGCCAGCAGTTTAGATGACAGGGGGAAAGCTTTCTTT. It translates to CASSLDDRGKAFF.

J is TRBJ1-3 and V is TRBV28; TRBD1 is a possible D gene (5 bases). The CDR3 has 14 residues. Germline V gene data show CDR1 as MDHEN and CDR2 as SYDVKM. V gave up 6 bases and J gave up 4 bases, with 13 bases separating them. The CDR3 region is CASSFRGSGNTIYF. The CDR3 nucleotides are TGTGCCAGCAGCTTTCGGGGGTCCGGAAACACCATATATTTT.

The genes are TRBV9 and TRBJ2-3; 10 positions match TRBD2. The CDR3 has 18 residues. V lost 3 bases to trimming and J lost 4 bases; unmatched junction nucleotides: 14. The germline CDR1 and CDR2 sequences are SGDLS and YYNGEE. CDR3 sequence reads: CASSALPGEREGADTQYF. In DNA form, the CDR3 reads TGTGCCAGCAGCGCCCTCCCCGGTGAGCGGGAGGGCGCAGATACGCAGTATTTT.